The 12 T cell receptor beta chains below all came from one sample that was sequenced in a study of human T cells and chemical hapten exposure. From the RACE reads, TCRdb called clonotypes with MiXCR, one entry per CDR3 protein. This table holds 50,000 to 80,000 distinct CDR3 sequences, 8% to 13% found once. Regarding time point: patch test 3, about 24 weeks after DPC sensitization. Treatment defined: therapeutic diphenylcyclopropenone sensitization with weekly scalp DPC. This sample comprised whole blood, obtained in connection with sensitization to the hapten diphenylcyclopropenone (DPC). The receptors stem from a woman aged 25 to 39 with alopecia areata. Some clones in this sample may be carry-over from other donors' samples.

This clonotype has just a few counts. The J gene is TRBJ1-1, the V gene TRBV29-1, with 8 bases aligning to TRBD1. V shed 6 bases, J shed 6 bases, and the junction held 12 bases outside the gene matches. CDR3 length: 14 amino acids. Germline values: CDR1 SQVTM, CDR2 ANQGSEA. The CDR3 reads CSVDRTGLVSEAFF. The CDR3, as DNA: TGCAGCGTAGACCGGACAGGGTTGGTCTCTGAAGCTTTCTTT. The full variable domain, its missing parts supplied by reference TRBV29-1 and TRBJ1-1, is SAVISQKPSRDICQRGTSLTIQCQVDSQVTMMFWYRQQPGQSLTLIATANQGSEATYESGFVIDKFPISRPNLTFSTLTVSNMSPEDSSIYLCSVDRTGLVSEAFFGQGTRLTVV.

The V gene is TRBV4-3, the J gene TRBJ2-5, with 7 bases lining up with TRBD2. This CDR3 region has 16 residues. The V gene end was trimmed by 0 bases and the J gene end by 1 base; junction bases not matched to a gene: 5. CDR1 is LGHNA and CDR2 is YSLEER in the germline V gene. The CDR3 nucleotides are TGCGCCAGCAGCCAAGATGGACTAGGGTCCCAAGAGACCCAGTACTTC. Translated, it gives CASSQDGLGSQETQYF.

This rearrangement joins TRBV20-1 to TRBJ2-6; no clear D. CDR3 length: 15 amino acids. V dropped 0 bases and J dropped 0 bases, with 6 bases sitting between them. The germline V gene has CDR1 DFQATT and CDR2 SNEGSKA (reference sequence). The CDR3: CSARDQSSGANVLTF. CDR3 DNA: TGCAGTGCTAGAGATCAGAGCTCTGGGGCCAACGTCCTGACTTTC.

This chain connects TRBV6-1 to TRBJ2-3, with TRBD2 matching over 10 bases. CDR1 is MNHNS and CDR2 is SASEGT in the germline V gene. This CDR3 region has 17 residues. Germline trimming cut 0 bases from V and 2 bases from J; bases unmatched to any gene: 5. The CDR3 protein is CASSEAAAGGPTDTQYF. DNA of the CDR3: TGTGCCAGCAGTGAAGCTGCAGCGGGAGGGCCCACAGATACGCAGTATTTT.

Here the CDR3 reads CASSSRQGGSPLHF. DNA for the CDR3: TGCGCCAGCAGCTCAAGACAGGGGGGGTCACCCCTCCACTTT. The chain links TRBV5-1 to TRBJ1-6; 9 bases are a match to TRBD1. This CDR3 is built from 14 residues. The V gene's germline CDR1 is SGHRS and CDR2 YFSETQ. The J segment lost 10 bases and the V segment lost 3 bases, leaving 5 bases of the junction unmatched.

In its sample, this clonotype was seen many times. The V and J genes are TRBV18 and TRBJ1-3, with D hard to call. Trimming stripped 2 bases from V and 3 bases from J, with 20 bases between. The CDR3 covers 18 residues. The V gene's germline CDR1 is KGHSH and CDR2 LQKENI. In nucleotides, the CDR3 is TGTGCCAGCTCACCAATGGGTTGGAAAGTCCCGAGTGGAAACACCATATATTTT. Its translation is CASSPMGWKVPSGNTIYF.

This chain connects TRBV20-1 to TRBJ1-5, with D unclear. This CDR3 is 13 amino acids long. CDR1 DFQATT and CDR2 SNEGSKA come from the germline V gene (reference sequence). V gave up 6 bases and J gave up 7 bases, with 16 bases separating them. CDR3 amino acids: CSAFIGPRQPQHF. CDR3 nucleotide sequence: TGCAGTGCCTTTATCGGACCGAGACAGCCCCAGCATTTT.

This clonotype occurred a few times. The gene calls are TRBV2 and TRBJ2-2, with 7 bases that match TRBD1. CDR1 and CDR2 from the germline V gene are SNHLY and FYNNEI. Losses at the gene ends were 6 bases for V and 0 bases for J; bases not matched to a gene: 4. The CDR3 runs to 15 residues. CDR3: CASRFDRANTGELFF. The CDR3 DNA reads TGTGCCAGCAGATTTGACAGGGCGAACACCGGGGAGCTGTTTTTT.

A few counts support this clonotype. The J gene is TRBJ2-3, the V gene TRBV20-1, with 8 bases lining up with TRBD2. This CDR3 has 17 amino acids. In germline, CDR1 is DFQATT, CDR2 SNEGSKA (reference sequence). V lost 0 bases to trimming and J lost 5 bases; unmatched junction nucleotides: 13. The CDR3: CSARDSRSGVGGDTQYF. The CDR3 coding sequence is TGCAGTGCTAGAGATTCCCGTAGCGGGGTAGGGGGAGATACGCAGTATTTT.

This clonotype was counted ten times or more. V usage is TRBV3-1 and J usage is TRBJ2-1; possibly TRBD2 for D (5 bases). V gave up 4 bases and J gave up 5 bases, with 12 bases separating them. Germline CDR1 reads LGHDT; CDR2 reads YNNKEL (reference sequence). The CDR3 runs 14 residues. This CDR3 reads CASSRQEVDNEQFF. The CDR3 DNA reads TGTGCCAGCAGCCGCCAGGAGGTGGACAATGAGCAGTTCTTC.

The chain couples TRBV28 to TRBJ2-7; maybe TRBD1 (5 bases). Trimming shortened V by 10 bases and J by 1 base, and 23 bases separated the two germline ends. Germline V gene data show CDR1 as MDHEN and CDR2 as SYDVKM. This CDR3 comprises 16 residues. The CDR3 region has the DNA TGTGCCACCTTCGGCGGCCTAGGGGATTCATCCTACGAGCAGTACTTC. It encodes CATFGGLGDSSYEQYF.

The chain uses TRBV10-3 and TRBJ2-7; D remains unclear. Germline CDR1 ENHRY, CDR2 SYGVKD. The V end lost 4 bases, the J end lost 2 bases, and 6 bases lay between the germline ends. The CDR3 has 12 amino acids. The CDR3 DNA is TGTGCCATCAGTGCGGTGACCTACGAGCAGTACTTC. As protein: CAISAVTYEQYF.